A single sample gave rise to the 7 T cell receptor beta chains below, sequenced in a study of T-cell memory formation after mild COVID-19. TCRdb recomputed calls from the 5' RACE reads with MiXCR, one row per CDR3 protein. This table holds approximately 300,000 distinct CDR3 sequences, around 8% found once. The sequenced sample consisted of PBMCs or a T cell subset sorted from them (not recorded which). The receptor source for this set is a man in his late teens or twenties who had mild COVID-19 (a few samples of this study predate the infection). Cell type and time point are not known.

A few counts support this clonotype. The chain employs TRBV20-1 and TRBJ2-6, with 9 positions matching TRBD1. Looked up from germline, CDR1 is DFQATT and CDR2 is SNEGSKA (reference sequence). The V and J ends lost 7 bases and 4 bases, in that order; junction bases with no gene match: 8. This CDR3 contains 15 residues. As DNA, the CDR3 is TGCAGTGGGAAGACAGGGGGATCGGGGGCCAACGTCCTGACTTTC. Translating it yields CSGKTGGSGANVLTF.

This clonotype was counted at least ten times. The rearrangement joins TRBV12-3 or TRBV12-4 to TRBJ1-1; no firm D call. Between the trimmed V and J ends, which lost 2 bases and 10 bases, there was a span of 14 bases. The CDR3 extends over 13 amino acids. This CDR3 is CASSLFAKPVAFF. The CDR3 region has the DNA TGTGCCAGCAGTTTATTCGCTAAACCGGTAGCTTTCTTT.

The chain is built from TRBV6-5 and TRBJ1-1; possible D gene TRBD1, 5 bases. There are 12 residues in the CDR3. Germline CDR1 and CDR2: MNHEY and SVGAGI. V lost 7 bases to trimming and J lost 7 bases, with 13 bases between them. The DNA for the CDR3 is TGTGCCAGCACCGGGGACGGCGGTGAAGCTTTCTTT. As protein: CASTGDGGEAFF.

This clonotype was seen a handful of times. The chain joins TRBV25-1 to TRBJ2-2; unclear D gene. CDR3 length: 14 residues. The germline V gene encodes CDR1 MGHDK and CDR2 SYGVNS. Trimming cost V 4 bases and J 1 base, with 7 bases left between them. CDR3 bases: TGTGCCAGCAGTGTTGCCGGGAACACCGGGGAGCTGTTTTTT. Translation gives CASSVAGNTGELFF.

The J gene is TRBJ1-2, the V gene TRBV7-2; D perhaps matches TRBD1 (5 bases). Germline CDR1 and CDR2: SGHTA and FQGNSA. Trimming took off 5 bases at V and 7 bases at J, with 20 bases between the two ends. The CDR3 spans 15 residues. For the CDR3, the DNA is TGTGCCAGCAGCCCAGGGAGAGGGCAGGGCGGTGGCTACACCTTC. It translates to CASSPGRGQGGGYTF.

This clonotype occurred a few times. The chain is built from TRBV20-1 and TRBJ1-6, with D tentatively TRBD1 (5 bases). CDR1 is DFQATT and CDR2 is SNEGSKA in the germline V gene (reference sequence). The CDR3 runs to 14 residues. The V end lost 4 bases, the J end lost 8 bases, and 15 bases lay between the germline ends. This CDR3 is CSATRQIFDSPLHF. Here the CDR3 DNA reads TGCAGTGCTACCCGACAGATCTTCGATTCACCCCTCCACTTT.

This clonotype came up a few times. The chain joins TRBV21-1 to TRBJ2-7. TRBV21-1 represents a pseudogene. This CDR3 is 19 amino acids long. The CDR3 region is CASSKSLPGDNRRTYEQYF. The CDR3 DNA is TGTGCCAGCAGCAAATCGCTACCTGGTGATAACCGACGGACCTACGAGCAGTACTTC.